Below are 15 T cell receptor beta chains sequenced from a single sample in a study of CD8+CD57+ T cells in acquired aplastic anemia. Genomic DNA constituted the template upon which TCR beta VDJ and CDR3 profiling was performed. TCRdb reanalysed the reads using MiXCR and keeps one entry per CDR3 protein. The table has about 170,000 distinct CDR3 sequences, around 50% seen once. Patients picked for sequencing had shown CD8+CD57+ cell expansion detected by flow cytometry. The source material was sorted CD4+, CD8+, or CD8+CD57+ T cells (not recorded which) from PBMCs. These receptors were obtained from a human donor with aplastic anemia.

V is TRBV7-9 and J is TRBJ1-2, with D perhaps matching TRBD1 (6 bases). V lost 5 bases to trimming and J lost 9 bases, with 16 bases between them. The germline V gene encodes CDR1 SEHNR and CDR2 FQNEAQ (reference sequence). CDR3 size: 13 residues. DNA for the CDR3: TGTGCCAGCAGCCCTAGCACAGGGAACCGCTACACCTTC. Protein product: CASSPSTGNRYTF.

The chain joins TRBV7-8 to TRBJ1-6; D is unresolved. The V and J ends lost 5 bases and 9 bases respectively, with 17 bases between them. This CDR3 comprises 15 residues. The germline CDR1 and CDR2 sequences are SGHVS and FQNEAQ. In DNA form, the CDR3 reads TGTGCCAGCAGCCCGGAACTTCACCCCCTTTCACCCCTCCACTTT. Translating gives CASSPELHPLSPLHF.

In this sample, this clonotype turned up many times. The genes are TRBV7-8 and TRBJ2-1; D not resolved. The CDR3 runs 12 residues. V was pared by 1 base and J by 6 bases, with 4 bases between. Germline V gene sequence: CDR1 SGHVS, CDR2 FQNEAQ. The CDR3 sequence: CASSLDRNEQFF. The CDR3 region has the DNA TGTGCCAGCAGCTTAGATCGCAATGAGCAGTTCTTC.

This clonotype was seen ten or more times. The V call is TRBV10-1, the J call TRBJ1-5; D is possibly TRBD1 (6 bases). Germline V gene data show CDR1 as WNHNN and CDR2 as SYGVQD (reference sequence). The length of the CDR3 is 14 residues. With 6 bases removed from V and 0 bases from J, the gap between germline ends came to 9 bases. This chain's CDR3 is CASSQGHSNQPQHF. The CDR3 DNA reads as TGCGCCAGCAGCCAGGGACATAGCAATCAGCCCCAGCATTTT.

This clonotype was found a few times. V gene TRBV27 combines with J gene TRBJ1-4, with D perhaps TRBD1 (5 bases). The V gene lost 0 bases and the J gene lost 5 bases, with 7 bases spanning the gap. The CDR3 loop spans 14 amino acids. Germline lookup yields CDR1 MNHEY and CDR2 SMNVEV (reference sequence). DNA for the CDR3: TGTGCCAGCAGTTTATCGGGGCAGAATGAAAAACTGTTTTTT. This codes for CASSLSGQNEKLFF.

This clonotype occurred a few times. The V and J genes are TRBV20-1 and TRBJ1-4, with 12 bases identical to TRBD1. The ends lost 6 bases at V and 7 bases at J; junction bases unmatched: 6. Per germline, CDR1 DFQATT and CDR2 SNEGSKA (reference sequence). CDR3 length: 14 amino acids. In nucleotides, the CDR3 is TGCAGTGCCCATTGGGGACAGGGGGCTGAAAAACTGTTTTTT. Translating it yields CSAHWGQGAEKLFF.

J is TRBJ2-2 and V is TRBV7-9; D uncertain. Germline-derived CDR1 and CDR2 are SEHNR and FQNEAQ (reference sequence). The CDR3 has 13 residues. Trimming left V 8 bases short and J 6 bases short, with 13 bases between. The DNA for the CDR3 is TGTGCCAGCCCTGGTGACGCCGCCGGGGAGCTGTTTTTT. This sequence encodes CASPGDAAGELFF.

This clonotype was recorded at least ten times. In nucleotides, the CDR3 is TGTGCCAGCAGCCTGGAAGGGATCTCGAGCTATGGCTACACCTTC. As protein: CASSLEGISSYGYTF. The J gene is TRBJ1-2, the V gene TRBV5-4, with unresolved D. Germline CDR1 is SGHNT and CDR2 is YYREEE (reference sequence). The CDR3 totals 15 residues. Trimming took 4 bases from V and 4 from J, leaving 17 bases between them.

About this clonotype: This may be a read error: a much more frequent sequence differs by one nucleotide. The CDR3 reads CASSFESPYNEQFF. The CDR3 DNA follows: TGTGCCAGCAGCTTCGAGAGCCCCTACAATGAGCAGTTCTTC. The rearrangement uses TRBV5-4 and TRBJ2-1; D is undetermined. V lost 2 bases, J lost 2 bases, and 8 bases lay in between. Per germline, CDR1 SGHNT and CDR2 YYREEE (reference sequence). The CDR3 totals 14 residues. The full variable domain, rest sourced from reference TRBV5-4 and TRBJ2-1, is ETGVTQSPTHLIKTRGQQVTLRCSSQSGHNTVSWYQQALGQGPQFIFQYYREEENGRGNFPPRFSGLQFPNYSSELNVNALELDDSALYLCASSFESPYNEQFFGPGTRLTVL.

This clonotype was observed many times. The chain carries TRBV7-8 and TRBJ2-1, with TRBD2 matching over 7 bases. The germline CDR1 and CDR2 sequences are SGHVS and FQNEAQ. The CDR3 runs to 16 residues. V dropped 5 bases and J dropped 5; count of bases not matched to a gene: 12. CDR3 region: CASSPTPPAGNNEQFF. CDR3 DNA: TGTGCCAGCAGCCCTACGCCCCCAGCGGGGAACAATGAGCAGTTCTTC.

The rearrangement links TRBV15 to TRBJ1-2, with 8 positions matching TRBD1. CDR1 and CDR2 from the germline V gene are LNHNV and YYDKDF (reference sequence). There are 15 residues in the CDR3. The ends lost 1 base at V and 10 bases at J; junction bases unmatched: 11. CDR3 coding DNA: TGTGCCACCAGCAGAGGGGCTAGACAGGGGCAAGACTACACCTTC. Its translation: CATSRGARQGQDYTF.

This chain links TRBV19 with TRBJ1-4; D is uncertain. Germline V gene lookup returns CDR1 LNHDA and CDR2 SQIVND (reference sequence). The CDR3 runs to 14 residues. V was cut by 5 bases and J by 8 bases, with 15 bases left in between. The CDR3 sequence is CASSAAPLGEKLFF. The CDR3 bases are TGTGCCAGTAGTGCTGCCCCTCTGGGAGAAAAACTGTTTTTT. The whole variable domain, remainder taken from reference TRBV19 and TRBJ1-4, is DGGITQSPKYLFRKEGQNVTLSCEQNLNHDAMYWYRQDPGQGLRLIYYSQIVNDFQKGDIAEGYSVSREKKESFPLTVTSAQKNPTAFYLCASSAAPLGEKLFFGSGTQLSVL.

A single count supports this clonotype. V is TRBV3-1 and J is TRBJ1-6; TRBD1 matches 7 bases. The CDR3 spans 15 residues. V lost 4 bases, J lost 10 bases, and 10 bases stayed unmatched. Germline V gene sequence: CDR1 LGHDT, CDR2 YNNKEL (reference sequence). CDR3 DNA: TGTGCCAGCAGCCGAGAACAGACAGGGACATCACCCCTCCACTTT. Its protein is CASSREQTGTSPLHF.

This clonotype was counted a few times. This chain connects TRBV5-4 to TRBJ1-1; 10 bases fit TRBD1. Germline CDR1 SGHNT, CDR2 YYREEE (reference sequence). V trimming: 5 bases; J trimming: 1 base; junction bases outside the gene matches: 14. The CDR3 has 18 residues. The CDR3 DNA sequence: TGTGCCAGCAGTCCATGGGCGACAGGGGGCTTTGGGAACACTGAAGCTTTCTTT. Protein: CASSPWATGGFGNTEAFF.

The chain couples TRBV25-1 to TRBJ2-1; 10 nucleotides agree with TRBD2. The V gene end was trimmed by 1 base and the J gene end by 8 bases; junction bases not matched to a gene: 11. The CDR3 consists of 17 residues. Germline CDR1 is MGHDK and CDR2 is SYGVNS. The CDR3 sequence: CASSESLGLAGVDEQFF. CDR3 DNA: TGTGCCAGCAGTGAATCCTTGGGGCTAGCGGGAGTCGATGAGCAGTTCTTC.